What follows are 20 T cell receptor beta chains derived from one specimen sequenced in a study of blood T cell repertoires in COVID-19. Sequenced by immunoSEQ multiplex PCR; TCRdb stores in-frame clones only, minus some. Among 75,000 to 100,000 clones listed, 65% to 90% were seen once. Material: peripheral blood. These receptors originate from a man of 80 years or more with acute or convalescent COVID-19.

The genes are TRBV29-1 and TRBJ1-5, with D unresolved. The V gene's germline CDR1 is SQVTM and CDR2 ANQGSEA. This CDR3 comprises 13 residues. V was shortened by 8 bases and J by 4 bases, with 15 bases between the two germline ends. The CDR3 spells CSIAGSRNQPQHF. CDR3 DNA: TGCAGCATAGCCGGGTCGCGGAATCAGCCCCAGCATTTT.

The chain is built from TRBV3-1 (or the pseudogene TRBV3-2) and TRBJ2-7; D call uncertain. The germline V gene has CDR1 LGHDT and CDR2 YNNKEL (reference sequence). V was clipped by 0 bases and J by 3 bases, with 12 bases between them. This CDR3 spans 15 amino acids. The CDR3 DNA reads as TGTGCCAGCAGCCAAGATGAGAGATTTAACTACGAGCAGTACTTC. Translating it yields CASSQDERFNYEQYF.

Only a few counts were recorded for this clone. DNA of the CDR3: TGCAGCGTTGGGCGACAGGGAGGCACAGATACGCAGTATTTT. Its translation: CSVGRQGGTDTQYF. The genes are TRBV29-1 and TRBJ2-3; TRBD1 matches 7 bases. CDR1 and CDR2 (germline): SQVTM, ANQGSEA. The CDR3 runs 14 residues. With V trimmed by 4 bases and J by 1 base, 5 bases remained unmatched.

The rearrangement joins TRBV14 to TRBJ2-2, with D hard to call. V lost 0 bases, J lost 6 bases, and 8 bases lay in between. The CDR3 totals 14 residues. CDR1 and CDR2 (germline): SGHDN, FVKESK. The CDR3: CASSQEEASGELFF. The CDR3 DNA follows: TGTGCCAGCAGCCAAGAAGAAGCTTCCGGGGAGCTGTTTTTT. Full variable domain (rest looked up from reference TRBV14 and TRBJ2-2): EAGVTQFPSHSVIEKGQTVTLRCDPISGHDNLYWYRRVMGKEIKFLLHFVKESKQDESGMPNNRFLAERTGGTYSTLKVQPAELEDSGVYFCASSQEEASGELFFGEGSRLTVL.

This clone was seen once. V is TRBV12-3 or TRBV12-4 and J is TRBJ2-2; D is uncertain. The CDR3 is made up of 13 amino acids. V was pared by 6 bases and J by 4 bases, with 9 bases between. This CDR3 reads CASSFSLTGELFF. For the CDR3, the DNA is TGTGCCAGCAGCTTTAGTCTCACCGGGGAGCTGTTTTTT.

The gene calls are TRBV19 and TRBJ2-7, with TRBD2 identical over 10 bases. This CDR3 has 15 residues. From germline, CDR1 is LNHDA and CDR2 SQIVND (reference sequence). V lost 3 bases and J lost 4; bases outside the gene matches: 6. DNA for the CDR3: TGTGCCAGTAGTATTGAGCTAGCGGGAGTGTACGAGCAGTACTTC. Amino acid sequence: CASSIELAGVYEQYF. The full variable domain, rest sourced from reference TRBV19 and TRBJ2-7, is DGGITQSPKYLFRKEGQNVTLSCEQNLNHDAMYWYRQDPGQGLRLIYYSQIVNDFQKGDIAEGYSVSREKKESFPLTVTSAQKNPTAFYLCASSIELAGVYEQYFGPGTRLTVT.

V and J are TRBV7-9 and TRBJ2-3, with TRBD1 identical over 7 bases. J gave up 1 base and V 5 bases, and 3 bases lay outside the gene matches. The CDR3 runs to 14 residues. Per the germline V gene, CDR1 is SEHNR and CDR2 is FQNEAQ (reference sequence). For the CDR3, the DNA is TGTGCCAGCAGCCTCGGGACAGGCACAGATACGCAGTATTTT. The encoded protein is CASSLGTGTDTQYF.

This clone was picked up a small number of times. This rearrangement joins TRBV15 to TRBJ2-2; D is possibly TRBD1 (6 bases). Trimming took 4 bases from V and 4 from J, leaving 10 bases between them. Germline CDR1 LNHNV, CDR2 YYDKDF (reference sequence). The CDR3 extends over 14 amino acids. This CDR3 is CATSKRQATGELFF. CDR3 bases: TGTGCCACCAGCAAACGACAGGCCACCGGGGAGCTGTTTTTT.

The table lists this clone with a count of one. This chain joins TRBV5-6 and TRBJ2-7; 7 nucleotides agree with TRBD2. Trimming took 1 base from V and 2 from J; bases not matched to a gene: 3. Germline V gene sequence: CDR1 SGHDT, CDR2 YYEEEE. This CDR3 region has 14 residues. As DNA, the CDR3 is TGTGCCAGCAGCTTGTCGCTAGCGGCCTACGAGCAGTACTTC. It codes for CASSLSLAAYEQYF.

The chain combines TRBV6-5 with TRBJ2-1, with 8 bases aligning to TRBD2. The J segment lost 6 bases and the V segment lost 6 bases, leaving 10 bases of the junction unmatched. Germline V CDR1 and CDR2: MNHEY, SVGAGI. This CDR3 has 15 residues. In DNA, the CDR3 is TGTGCCAGCAGCCGACTAGCGCGAGGGCCCAATGAGCAGTTCTTC. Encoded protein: CASSRLARGPNEQFF.

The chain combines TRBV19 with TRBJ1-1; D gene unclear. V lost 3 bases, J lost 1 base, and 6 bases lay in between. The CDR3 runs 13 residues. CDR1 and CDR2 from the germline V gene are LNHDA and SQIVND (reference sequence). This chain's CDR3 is CASSIQQNTEAFF. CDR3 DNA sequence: TGTGCCAGTAGTATTCAACAGAACACTGAAGCTTTCTTT.

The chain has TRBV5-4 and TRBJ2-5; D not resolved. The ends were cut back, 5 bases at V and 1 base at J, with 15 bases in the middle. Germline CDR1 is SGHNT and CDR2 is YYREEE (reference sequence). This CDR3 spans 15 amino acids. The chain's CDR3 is CASSNSHTSQETQYF. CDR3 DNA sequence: TGTGCCAGCAGTAATAGCCACACCAGCCAAGAGACCCAGTACTTC.

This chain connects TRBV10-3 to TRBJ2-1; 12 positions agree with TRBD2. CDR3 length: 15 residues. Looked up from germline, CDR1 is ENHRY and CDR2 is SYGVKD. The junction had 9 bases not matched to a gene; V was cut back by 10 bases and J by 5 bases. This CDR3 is CATRLAGEKNNEQFF. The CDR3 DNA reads TGTGCCACCCGACTAGCGGGAGAGAAGAACAATGAGCAGTTCTTC.

CDR3 amino acids: CASSLRQSNQPQHF. The CDR3, as DNA: TGTGCCAGCAGCTTACGACAAAGCAATCAGCCCCAGCATTTT. This chain joins TRBV5-8 and TRBJ1-5; D is unclear. Germline loops: CDR1 SGHTS, CDR2 YDEGEE. CDR3 length: 14 amino acids. V lost 2 bases and J lost 1, with 7 bases in between.

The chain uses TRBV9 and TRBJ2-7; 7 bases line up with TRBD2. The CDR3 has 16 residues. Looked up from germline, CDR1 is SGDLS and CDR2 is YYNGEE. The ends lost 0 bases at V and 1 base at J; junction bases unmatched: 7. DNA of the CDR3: TGTGCCAGCAGCGTAGGAGTGTCTAGCGGATCCTACGAGCAGTACTTC. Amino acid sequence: CASSVGVSSGSYEQYF.

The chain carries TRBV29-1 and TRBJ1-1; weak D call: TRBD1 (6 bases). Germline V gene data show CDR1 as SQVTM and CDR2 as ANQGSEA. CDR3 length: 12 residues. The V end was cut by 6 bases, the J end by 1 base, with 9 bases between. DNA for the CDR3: TGCAGCGTCGAGGGACAGAACACTGAAGCTTTCTTT. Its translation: CSVEGQNTEAFF.

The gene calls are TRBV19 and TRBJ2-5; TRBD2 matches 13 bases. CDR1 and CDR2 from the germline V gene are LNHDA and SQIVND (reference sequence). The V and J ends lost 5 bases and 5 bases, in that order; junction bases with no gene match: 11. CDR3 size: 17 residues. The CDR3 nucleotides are TGTGCCAGTAGTTTGACGCCGGGACTAGCGGGAAGTGAGACCCAGTACTTC. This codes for CASSLTPGLAGSETQYF.

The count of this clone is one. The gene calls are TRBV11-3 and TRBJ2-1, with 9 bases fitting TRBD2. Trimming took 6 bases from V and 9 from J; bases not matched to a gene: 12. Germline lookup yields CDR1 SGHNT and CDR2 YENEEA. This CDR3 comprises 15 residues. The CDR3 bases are TGTGCCAGCAGATCCGATGCGGGAGGGCTAGGTGAGCAGTTCTTC. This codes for CASRSDAGGLGEQFF. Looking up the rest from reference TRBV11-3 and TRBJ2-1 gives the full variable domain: EAGVVQSPRYKIIEKKQPVAFWCNPISGHNTLYWYLQNLGQGPELLIRYENEEAVDDSQLPKDRFSAERLKGVDSTLKIQPAELGDSAVYLCASRSDAGGLGEQFFGPGTRLTVL.

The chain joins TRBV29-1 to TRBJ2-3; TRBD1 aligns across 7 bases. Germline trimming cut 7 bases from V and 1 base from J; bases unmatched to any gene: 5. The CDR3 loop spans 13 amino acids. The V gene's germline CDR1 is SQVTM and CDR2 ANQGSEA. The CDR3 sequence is CSGRQGGTDTQYF. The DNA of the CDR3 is TGCAGCGGCCGACAGGGCGGCACAGATACGCAGTATTTT.

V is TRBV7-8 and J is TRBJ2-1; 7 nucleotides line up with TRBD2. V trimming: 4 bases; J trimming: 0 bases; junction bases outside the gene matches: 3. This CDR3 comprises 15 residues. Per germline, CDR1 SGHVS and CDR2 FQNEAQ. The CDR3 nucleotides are TGTGCCAGCAGCTATAGCGGGTTCTCCTACAATGAGCAGTTCTTC. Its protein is CASSYSGFSYNEQFF. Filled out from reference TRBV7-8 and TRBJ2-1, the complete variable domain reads GAGVSQSPRYKVAKRGQDVALRCDPISGHVSLFWYQQALGQGPEFLTYFQNEAQLDKSGLPSDRFFAERPEGSVSTLKIQRTQQEDSAVYLCASSYSGFSYNEQFFGPGTRLTVL.